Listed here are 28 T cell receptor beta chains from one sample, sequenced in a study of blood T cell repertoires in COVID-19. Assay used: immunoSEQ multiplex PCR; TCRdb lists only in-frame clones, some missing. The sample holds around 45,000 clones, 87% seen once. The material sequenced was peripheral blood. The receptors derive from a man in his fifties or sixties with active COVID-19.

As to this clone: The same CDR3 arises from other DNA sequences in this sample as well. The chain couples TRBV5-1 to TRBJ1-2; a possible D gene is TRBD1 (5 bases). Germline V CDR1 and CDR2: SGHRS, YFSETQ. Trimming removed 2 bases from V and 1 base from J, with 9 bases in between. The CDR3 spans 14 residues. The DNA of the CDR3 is TGCGCCAGCAGCTTAGACGGGGGTAACTATGGCTACACCTTC. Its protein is CASSLDGGNYGYTF. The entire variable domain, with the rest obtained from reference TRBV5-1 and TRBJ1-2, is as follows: KAGVTQTPRYLIKTRGQQVTLSCSPISGHRSVSWYQQTPGQGLQFLFEYFSETQRNKGNFPGRFSGRQFSNSRSEMNVSTLELGDSALYLCASSLDGGNYGYTFGSGTRLTVV.

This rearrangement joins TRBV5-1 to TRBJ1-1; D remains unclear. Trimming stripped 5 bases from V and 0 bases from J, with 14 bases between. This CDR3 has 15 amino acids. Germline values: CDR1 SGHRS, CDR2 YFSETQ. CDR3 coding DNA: TGCGCCAGCAGGAGGAGTAACGGTTTGAACACTGAAGCTTTCTTT. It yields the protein CASRRSNGLNTEAFF.

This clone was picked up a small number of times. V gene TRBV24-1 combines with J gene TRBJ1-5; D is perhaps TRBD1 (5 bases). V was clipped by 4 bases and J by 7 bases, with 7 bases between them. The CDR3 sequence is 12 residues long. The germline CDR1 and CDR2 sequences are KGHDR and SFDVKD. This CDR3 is CATSEGVQPQHF. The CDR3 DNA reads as TGTGCCACCAGTGAAGGGGTACAGCCCCAGCATTTT.

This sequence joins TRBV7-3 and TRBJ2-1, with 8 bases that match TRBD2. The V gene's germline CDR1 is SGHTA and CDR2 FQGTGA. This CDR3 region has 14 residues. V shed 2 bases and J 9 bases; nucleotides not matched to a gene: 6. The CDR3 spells CASSLLGLVGEQFF. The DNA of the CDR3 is TGTGCCAGCAGCTTATTGGGACTAGTTGGTGAGCAGTTCTTC.

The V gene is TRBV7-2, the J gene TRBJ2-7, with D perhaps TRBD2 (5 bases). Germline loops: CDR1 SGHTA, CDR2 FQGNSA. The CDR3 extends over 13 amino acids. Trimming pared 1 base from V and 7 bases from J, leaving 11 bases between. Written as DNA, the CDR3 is TGTGCCAGCAGCTTAGAGTTAGCGCGAGAGCAGTACTTC. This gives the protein CASSLELAREQYF.

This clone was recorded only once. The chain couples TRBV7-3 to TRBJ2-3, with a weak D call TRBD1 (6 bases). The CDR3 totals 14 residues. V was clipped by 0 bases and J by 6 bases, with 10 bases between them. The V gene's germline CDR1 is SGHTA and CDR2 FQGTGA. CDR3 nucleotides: TGTGCCAGCAGCTTAACCAGGGGTGAGGATACGCAGTATTTT. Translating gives CASSLTRGEDTQYF.

CDR3 in DNA: TGTGCCAGCAGTTTAATAGGGGCTGGAAACACCATATATTTT. Translated, it gives CASSLIGAGNTIYF. The gene calls are TRBV28 and TRBJ1-3; D might be TRBD1 (5 bases). The CDR3 has 14 residues. Germline CDR1 reads MDHEN; CDR2 reads SYDVKM. Trimming left V 2 bases short and J 2 bases short, with 7 bases between.

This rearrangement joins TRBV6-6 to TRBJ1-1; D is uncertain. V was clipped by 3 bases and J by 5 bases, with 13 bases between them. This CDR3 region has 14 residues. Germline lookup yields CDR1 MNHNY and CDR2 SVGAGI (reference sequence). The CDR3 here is CASSYVNRETEAFF. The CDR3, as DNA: TGTGCCAGCAGTTATGTGAATCGGGAGACTGAAGCTTTCTTT.

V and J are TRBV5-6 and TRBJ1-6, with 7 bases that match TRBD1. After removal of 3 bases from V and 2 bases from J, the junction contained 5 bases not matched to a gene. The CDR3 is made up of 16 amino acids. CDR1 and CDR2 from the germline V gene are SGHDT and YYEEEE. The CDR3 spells CASSSPGTAYNSPLHF. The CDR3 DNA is TGTGCCAGCAGCTCGCCTGGGACAGCCTATAATTCACCCCTCCACTTT.

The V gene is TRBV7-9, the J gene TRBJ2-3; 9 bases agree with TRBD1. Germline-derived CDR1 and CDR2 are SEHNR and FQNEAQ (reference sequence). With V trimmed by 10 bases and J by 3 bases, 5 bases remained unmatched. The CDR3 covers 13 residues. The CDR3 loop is CAIGQGSTDTQYF. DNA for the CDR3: TGTGCCATAGGACAGGGGAGTACAGATACGCAGTATTTT.

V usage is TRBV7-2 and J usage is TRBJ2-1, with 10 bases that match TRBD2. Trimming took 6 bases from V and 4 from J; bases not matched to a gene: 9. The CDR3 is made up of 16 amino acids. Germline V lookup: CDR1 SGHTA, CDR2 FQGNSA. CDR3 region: CASRPPSGGAYNEQFF. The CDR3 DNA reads TGTGCCAGCAGGCCCCCCAGCGGGGGGGCTTACAATGAGCAGTTCTTC.

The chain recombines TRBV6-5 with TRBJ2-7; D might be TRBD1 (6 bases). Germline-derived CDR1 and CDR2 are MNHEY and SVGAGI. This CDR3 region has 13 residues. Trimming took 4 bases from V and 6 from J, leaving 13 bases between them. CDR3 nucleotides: TGTGCCAGCAGTTCGGGACAACGAAGCGAGCAGTACTTC. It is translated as CASSSGQRSEQYF.

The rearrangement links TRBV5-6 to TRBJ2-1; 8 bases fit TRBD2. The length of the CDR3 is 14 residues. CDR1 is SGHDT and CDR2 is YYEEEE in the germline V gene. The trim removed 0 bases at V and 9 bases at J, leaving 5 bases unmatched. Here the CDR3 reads CASSLAGLEGEQFF. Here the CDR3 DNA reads TGTGCCAGCAGCTTGGCGGGACTAGAGGGTGAGCAGTTCTTC.

For the CDR3, the DNA is TGCGCCAGCAGCTTGGTTGCTAGCGGGAGATACAATGAGCAGTTCTTC. Translating gives CASSLVASGRYNEQFF. The rearrangement links TRBV5-1 to TRBJ2-1; TRBD2 matches at 10 bases. Germline lookup yields CDR1 SGHRS and CDR2 YFSETQ. This CDR3 has 16 residues. The junction had 4 bases not matched to a gene; V was cut back by 0 bases and J by 4 bases.

CDR3 coding DNA: TGCGCCAGCAGCCCCCGGGGTGCAGCGGGGACTAGCACAGATACGCAGTATTTT. Translated, it gives CASSPRGAAGTSTDTQYF. The chain couples TRBV4-1 to TRBJ2-3, with 7 positions matching TRBD2. Looked up from germline, CDR1 is MGHRA and CDR2 is YSYEKL. The CDR3 loop spans 18 amino acids. V lost 4 bases to trimming and J lost 0 bases; unmatched junction nucleotides: 13.

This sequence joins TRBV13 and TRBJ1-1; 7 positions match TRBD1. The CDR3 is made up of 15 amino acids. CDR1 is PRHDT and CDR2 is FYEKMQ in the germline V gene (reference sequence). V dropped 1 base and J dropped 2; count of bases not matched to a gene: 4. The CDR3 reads CASSLVGTANTEAFF. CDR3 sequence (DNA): TGTGCCAGCAGCTTAGTAGGGACAGCCAACACTGAAGCTTTCTTT.

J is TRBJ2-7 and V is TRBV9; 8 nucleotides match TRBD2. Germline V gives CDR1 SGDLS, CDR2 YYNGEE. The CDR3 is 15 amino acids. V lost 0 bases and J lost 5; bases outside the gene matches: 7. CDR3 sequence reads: CASSVGLAGTDEQYF. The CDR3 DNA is TGTGCCAGCAGCGTAGGCCTAGCGGGTACCGACGAGCAGTACTTC. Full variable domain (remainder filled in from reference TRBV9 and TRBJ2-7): DSGVTQTPKHLITATGQRVTLRCSPRSGDLSVYWYQQSLDQGLQFLIQYYNGEERAKGNILERFSAQQFPDLHSELNLSSLELGDSALYFCASSVGLAGTDEQYFGPGTRLTVT.

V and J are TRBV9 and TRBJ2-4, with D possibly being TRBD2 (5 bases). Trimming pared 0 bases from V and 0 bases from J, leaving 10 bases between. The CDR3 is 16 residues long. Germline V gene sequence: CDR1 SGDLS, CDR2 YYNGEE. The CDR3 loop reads CASSVEGRSAKNIQYF. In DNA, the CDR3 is TGTGCCAGCAGCGTAGAAGGGAGATCAGCCAAAAACATTCAGTACTTC.

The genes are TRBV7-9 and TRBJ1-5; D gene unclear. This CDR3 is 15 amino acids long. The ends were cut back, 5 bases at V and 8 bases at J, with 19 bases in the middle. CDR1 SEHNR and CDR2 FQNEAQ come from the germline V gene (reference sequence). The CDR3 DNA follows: TGTGCCAGCAGCCCCCCGAGAAACGGGTCTAAGCCCCAGCATTTT. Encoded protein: CASSPPRNGSKPQHF.

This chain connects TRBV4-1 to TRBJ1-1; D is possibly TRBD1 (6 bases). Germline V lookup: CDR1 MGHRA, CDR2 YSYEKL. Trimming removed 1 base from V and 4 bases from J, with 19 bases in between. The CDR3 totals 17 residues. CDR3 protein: CASSQGFQGIVLTEAFF. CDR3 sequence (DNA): TGCGCCAGCAGCCAAGGTTTTCAGGGGATAGTGCTCACTGAAGCTTTCTTT.

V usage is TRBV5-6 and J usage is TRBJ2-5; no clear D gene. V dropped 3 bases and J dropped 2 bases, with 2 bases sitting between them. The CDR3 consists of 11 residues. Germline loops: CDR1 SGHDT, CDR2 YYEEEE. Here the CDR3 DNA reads TGTGCCAGCAGCTCTCAAGAGACCCAGTACTTC. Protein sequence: CASSSQETQYF.

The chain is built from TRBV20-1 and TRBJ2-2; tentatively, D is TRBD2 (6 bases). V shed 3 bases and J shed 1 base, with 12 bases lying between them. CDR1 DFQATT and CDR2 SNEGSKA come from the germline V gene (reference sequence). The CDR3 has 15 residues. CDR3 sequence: CSASASGRNTGELFF. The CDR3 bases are TGCAGTGCTAGTGCTTCCGGGAGGAACACCGGGGAGCTGTTTTTT.

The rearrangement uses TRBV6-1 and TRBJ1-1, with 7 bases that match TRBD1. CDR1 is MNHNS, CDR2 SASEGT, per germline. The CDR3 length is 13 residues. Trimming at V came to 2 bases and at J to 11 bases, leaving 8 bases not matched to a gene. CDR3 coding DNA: TGTGCCAGCAGTGAATTAGAGGGGGCTTCGGCTTTCTTT. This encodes CASSELEGASAFF.

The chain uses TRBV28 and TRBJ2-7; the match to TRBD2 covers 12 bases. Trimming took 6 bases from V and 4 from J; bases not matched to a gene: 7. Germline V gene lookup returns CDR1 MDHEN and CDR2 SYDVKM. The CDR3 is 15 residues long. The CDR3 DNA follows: TGTGCCAGCAGCCAACTAGCGGGAGGTGCGTACGAGCAGTACTTC. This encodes CASSQLAGGAYEQYF. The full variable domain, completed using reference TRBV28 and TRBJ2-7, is DVKVTQSSRYLVKRTGEKVFLECVQDMDHENMFWYRQDPGLGLRLIYFSYDVKMKEKGDIPEGYSVSREKKERFSLILESASTNQTSMYLCASSQLAGGAYEQYFGPGTRLTVT.

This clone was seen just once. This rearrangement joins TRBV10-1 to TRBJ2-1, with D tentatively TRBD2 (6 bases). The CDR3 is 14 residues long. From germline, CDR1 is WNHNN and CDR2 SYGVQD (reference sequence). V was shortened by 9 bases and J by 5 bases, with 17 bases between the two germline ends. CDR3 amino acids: CARRAGGSNNEQFF. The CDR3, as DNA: TGCGCCAGGAGAGCGGGTGGGAGCAACAATGAGCAGTTCTTC.

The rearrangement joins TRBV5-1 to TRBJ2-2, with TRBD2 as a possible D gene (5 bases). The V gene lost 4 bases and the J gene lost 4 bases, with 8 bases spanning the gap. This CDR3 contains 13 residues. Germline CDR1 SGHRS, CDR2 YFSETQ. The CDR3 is CASSPSGTGELFF. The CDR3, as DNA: TGCGCCAGCAGCCCGAGCGGCACCGGGGAGCTGTTTTTT. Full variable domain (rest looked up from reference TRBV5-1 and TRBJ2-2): KAGVTQTPRYLIKTRGQQVTLSCSPISGHRSVSWYQQTPGQGLQFLFEYFSETQRNKGNFPGRFSGRQFSNSRSEMNVSTLELGDSALYLCASSPSGTGELFFGEGSRLTVL.

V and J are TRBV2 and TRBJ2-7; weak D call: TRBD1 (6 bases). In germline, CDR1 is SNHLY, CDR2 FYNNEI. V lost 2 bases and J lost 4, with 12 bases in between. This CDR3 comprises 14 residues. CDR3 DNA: TGTGCCAGCAGTGAATTACAGGGTCCGTACGAGCAGTACTTC. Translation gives CASSELQGPYEQYF.

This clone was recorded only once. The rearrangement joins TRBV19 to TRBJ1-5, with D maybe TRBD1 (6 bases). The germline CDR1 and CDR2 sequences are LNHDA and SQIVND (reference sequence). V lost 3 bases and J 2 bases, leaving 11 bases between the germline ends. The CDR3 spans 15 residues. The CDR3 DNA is TGTGCCAGTAGTATCCAGACAGGACGCAATCAGCCCCAGCATTTT. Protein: CASSIQTGRNQPQHF. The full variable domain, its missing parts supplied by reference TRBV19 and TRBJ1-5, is DGGITQSPKYLFRKEGQNVTLSCEQNLNHDAMYWYRQDPGQGLRLIYYSQIVNDFQKGDIAEGYSVSREKKESFPLTVTSAQKNPTAFYLCASSIQTGRNQPQHFGDGTRLSIL.